This T cell receptor (beta chain) is from a study of T cells after yellow fever vaccination. Study findings and constraints: Though weaker, the secondary response peaked faster, on day 5 versus 15.

Per germline, CDR1 SGHRS and CDR2 YFSETQ. The V and J ends lost 4 bases and 1 base respectively, with 18 bases between them. CDR3 size: 17 residues. This clonotype was detected many times. The target antigen is unknown. Template switching by 5'RACE produced TCR cDNA, adding a universal primer site and UMIs. A single record per CDR3 protein comes from TCRdb applying MiXCR to the 5' RACE reads. The sample has a few hundred thousand distinct CDR3 sequences; around 8.1% are singletons. This receptor was identified in a man between 18 and 29 years old who received the YFV17D yellow fever vaccine. V is TRBV5-1 and J is TRBJ2-4; either TRBD1 or TRBD2 may supply D (5 bases each). The sequences come from PBMCs, collected roughly 45 days after the first yellow fever vaccination. For the CDR3, the DNA is TGCGCCAGCAGCATGGGGACCACCCACGAGGCCAAAAACATTCAGTACTTC. It translates to CASSMGTTHEAKNIQYF.